In this sample, the clone carrying this T cell receptor (beta chain) turned up a few times. These data originate in a study of human T cells and chemical hapten exposure. Original analysis: Sample TCR counts, which ranged from about 20,000 to 690,600, had a median of roughly 96,000. TCRdb processed the RACE reads anew with MiXCR; each CDR3 protein has one entry. It is TCRdb's table, rather than the study itself, that gives the V and J calls and clone size. Here the sample spans some 71,000 distinct CDR3 sequences, about a tenth being singletons. Germline CDR1 SQVTM, CDR2 ANQGSEA. This CDR3 is built from 15 residues. V was shortened by 0 bases and J by 3 bases, with 15 bases between the two germline ends. The time point here: patch test 2, 6 weeks after DPC sensitization. Treatment described: therapeutic diphenylcyclopropenone sensitization with weekly scalp DPC.

Specimen: whole blood, collected in connection with sensitization to the hapten diphenylcyclopropenone (DPC). The TCR originated in a woman between 45 and 65 years old with alopecia areata. Some clones in this sample may be carry-over from other donors' samples. The chain uses TRBV29-1 and TRBJ2-7; a weak D match, TRBD2 (5 bases). The chain's CDR3 is CSVEDGGSGLYEQYF. The CDR3 DNA sequence: TGCAGCGTTGAAGATGGTGGGAGCGGTCTCTACGAGCAGTACTTC.